This T cell receptor (beta chain) was recovered during a study of blood T cell repertoires in COVID-19. Study context: Nucleic acid was either cDNA or gDNA, and it came from T cells, B-cell-depleted T cells, or PBMCs.

Original handling: Reference gene primer amplification in the assay estimated nucleated cell counts. Method: immunoSEQ multiplex PCR; TCRdb's copy keeps in-frame clones and lacks some. The V and J calls and the clone size are those of that table, but D and trimming were determined from the DNA. The sample lists tens of thousands of clones, approximately 85% seen once, with about 22% in the top ten. This clone has a single count. Germline values: CDR1 SNHLY, CDR2 FYNNEI. Trimming stripped 4 bases from V and 4 bases from J, with 22 bases between. CDR3 length: 17 residues. The specimen sequenced was peripheral blood. This TCR was recovered from an elderly woman with acute or convalescent COVID-19. The chain is built from TRBV2 and TRBJ1-2; a weak D match, TRBD1 (5 bases). The CDR3 DNA is TGTGCCAGCAGTGGGGGCTTTGAGATGGGCCAGGCCTATGGCTACACCTTC. Amino acid sequence: CASSGGFEMGQAYGYTF.